Sequencing of this TCR beta chain was carried out in a study of T cell responses to AZD1222 COVID-19 vaccine. The CDR3 contains 15 residues. Trimming cost V 4 bases and J 14 bases; bases outside gene matches: 15. The germline CDR1 and CDR2 sequences are LGHDT and YNNKEL (reference sequence). Here immunoSEQ multiplex PCR was the method, and the copy in TCRdb shows in-frame clones only, minus some. The sample records 120,000 or so clones, about 92% being singletons. Here the sequenced sample was peripheral blood, taken on day 0 of MenACWY control vaccination. The V and J genes are TRBV3-1 (or the pseudogene TRBV3-2) and TRBJ2-3; 10 nucleotides agree with TRBD2. The receptor was derived from an adult in good health. For the CDR3, the DNA is TGTGCCAGCAGCCGGGGGCTAGCGGGGGCTTCAGAACTGTATTTT. It is translated as CASSRGLAGASELYF.